This T cell receptor beta chain came from a study of kidney transplant recipient with SARS-CoV-2 infection. MiXCR was run by TCRdb on the reads, yielding one entry per CDR3 protein. The profile covers 200,000 to 300,000 distinct CDR3 sequences, with around 30% appearing a single time and nearly 7.5% taken by the ten largest. The CDR3 consists of 16 residues. V was cut by 7 bases and J by 4 bases, with 23 bases left in between. Germline CDR1 SGHNT, CDR2 YYREEE (reference sequence). This clonotype occurred many times. This chain connects TRBV5-4 to TRBJ1-2, with D unresolved. This TCR came from a male patient aged 25-45 years who had COVID-19 and was a kidney transplant recipient. Part of the T cells may come from the graft donor. The material was a blood sample, obtained at baseline and on roughly day 110 from a kidney transplant recipient. The CDR3: CASRAIVPGKTYGYTF. CDR3 DNA: TGTGCCAGCCGCGCCATCGTACCAGGAAAGACCTATGGCTACACCTTC.